These 3 T cell receptor beta chains share one sample of origin, sequenced in a study of type 1 regulatory T cells. No antigen is known for these receptors. Each CDR3 protein gets one entry after TCRdb re-called the reads with MiXCR. The sample shows about 62,000 distinct CDR3 sequences, approximately 60% of them seen only once. The source material was cultured non-Tr1 T cells, either the whole culture or a sorted T cell fraction (not recorded which). The receptors stem from a human donor in good health.

This clonotype showed up many times. The V and J genes are TRBV3-1 and TRBJ1-2; TRBD1 is a possible D gene (5 bases). The CDR3 is 14 residues long. Germline CDR1 reads LGHDT; CDR2 reads YNNKEL (reference sequence). Trimming cost V 3 bases and J 8 bases, with 16 bases left between them. CDR3 DNA: TGTGCCAGCAGCCATAACGGCAGGGTGGGGGGCTACACCTTC. Residues: CASSHNGRVGGYTF.

This clonotype appeared once. J is TRBJ2-1 and V is TRBV7-2; TRBD1 matches at 8 bases. The CDR3 contains 15 residues. Germline V gene data show CDR1 as SGHTA and CDR2 as FQGNSA. V gave up 1 base and J gave up 4 bases; unmatched junction bases: 3. CDR3 amino acids: CASSLVGQGYNEQFF. CDR3 bases: TGTGCCAGCAGCTTAGTTGGACAGGGTTACAATGAGCAGTTCTTC.

This clonotype was seen just once. In DNA form, the CDR3 reads TGCAGCGTTTCAATAGGAGGTAGGGATCAGCCCCAGCATTTT. Encoded protein: CSVSIGGRDQPQHF. The gene calls are TRBV29-1 and TRBJ1-5; D gene uncertain. V was pared by 5 bases and J by 5 bases, with 16 bases between. CDR3 size: 14 residues. CDR1 is SQVTM and CDR2 is ANQGSEA in the germline V gene.